Listed below are T cell receptor beta chains from one sample, sequenced in a study of vaccination effects on CD4 cells after COVID-19. Libraries were prepared by immunoSEQ multiplex PCR; TCRdb keeps only in-frame clonotypes and omits some of them. The data hold fewer than 60,000 clones, with 75% to 85% observed a single time. These receptors' targets are unknown. This sample comprised CD4+ T cells from PBMCs cultured with HIV peptides, obtained before COVID-19 vaccination. These receptors were taken from a human donor who had a prior SARS-CoV-2 infection. The CDR3 runs from the conserved cysteine through the conserved F or W. D genes are given only for firm matches. Rows give clone size only sometimes, using once, few, many, or a class for an expanded clone.

TRBV24-1	TRBJ2-2	-	-	CATRDTAATGELFF	TGTGCCACCAGGGACACAGCGGCGACCGGGGAGCTGTTTTTT
TRBV10-3	TRBJ2-1	-	TRBD2	CAISVVSGTSSYNEQFF	TGTGCCATCAGTGTTGTTAGCGGGACAAGCTCCTACAATGAGCAGTTCTTC
TRBV7-8	TRBJ2-5	-	-	CASSLLAWETQYF	TGTGCCAGCAGCTTACTCGCCTGGGAGACCCAGTACTTC
TRBV6-1	TRBJ1-1	-	-	CASSEAPELAAFF	TGTGCCAGCAGTGAAGCTCCAGAGCTTGCAGCTTTCTTT
TRBV9	TRBJ1-4	once	-	CASSVDPLGEKLFF	TGTGCCAGCAGCGTGGACCCCTTGGGGGAAAAACTGTTTTTT
TRBV28	TRBJ1-5	-	-	CASSFRDTASWAHQPQHF	TGTGCCAGCAGTTTCCGGGATACTGCCTCCTGGGCGCATCAGCCCCAGCATTTT
TRBV30	TRBJ1-5	-	TRBD1	CAWSGDRGRLKPQHF	TGTGCCTGGAGTGGGGACAGGGGTAGGTTGAAGCCCCAGCATTTT
TRBV11-3	TRBJ1-1	-	-	CASSLGPGFEAFF	TGTGCCAGCAGCTTAGGTCCCGGCTTTGAAGCTTTCTTT
TRBV3-1/TRBV3-2	TRBJ1-2	-	TRBD1	CASSPRGLNYGYTF	TGTGCCAGCAGCCCCAGGGGGCTGAACTATGGCTACACCTTC
TRBV7-2	TRBJ2-7	-	-	CASSLRGTIYEQYF	TGTGCCAGCAGCTTACGGGGGACCATTTACGAGCAGTACTTC
TRBV7-2	TRBJ2-1	-	-	CASSLLRAGTNEQFF	TGTGCCAGCAGCCTACTTCGGGCGGGGACCAATGAGCAGTTCTTC
TRBV5-8	TRBJ1-2	-	-	CASSPSHYGYTF	TGTGCCAGCAGCCCGTCCCACTATGGCTACACCTTC
TRBV11-3	TRBJ1-6	-	-	CASSRENSPLHF	TGTGCCAGCAGCAGGGAAAATTCACCCCTCCACTTT
TRBV29-1	TRBJ2-1	-	TRBD1	CSVEGGQPYNEQFF	TGCAGCGTTGAAGGGGGACAGCCCTACAATGAGCAGTTCTTC
TRBV7-3	TRBJ2-1	-	-	CASSLYGGTRGNEQFF	TGTGCCAGCAGCTTATATGGGGGGACGAGGGGCAATGAGCAGTTCTTC
TRBV9	TRBJ2-5	-	TRBD2	CASSVGGGAETQYF	TGTGCCAGCAGCGTTGGCGGGGGGGCGGAGACCCAGTACTTC
TRBV7-3	TRBJ2-2	-	-	CASSLTAQGRNTGELFF	TGTGCCAGCAGCTTAACGGCCCAGGGGAGGAACACCGGGGAGCTGTTTTTT
TRBV27	TRBJ1-1	-	-	CASSLRPRGTEAFF	TGTGCCAGCAGTCTTCGGCCACGAGGAACTGAAGCTTTCTTT
TRBV24-1	TRBJ2-1	-	TRBD2	CATSEHRTSGRGNEQFF	TGTGCCACCAGTGAACACCGGACTAGCGGGAGGGGCAATGAGCAGTTCTTC
TRBV7-2	TRBJ2-2	-	TRBD2	CASSSGLANTGELFF	TGTGCCAGCAGTTCGGGACTAGCGAACACCGGGGAGCTGTTTTTT
TRBV11-2	TRBJ2-1	-	-	CASSRDPTYNEQFF	TGTGCCAGCAGCAGGGACCCAACCTACAATGAGCAGTTCTTC
TRBV5-1	TRBJ1-6	-	-	CASRLIVGTHSPLHF	TGCGCCAGCAGGCTTATCGTAGGGACGCATTCACCCCTCCACTTT
TRBV11-2	TRBJ2-3	once	TRBD1	CASSPGQGVISTDTQYF	TGTGCCAGCAGCCCGGGACAGGGGGTTATTAGCACAGATACGCAGTATTTT
TRBV7-9	TRBJ2-3	-	-	CASSSETFPRTDTQYF	TGTGCCAGCAGCTCAGAGACCTTTCCCCGCACAGATACGCAGTATTTT
TRBV7-6	TRBJ2-1	few	TRBD2	CASSLWALRGGYNEQFF	TGTGCCAGCAGCTTATGGGCCTTGCGGGGGGGATACAATGAGCAGTTCTTC
TRBV12-2	TRBJ2-3	-	-	CASRLPPGAKGPGIRDTQYF	TGTGCAAGTCGCCTACCCCCGGGCGCTAAGGGCCCGGGCATTCGAGATACGCAGTATTTT
TRBV6-5	TRBJ1-3	-	-	CASSYGGGPGNTIYF	TGTGCCAGCAGTTACGGCGGGGGTCCTGGAAACACCATATATTTT
TRBV2	TRBJ2-3	-	-	CASSGSTDTQYF	TGTGCCAGCAGTGGTTCCACAGATACGCAGTATTTT
TRBV10-3	TRBJ1-4	-	-	CAISQGLTGEKLFF	TGTGCCATCAGTCAGGGACTAACGGGGGAAAAACTGTTTTTT
TRBV4-1	TRBJ1-2	-	-	CASSQYTGFLENYGYTF	TGCGCCAGCAGCCAATATACAGGGTTTCTGGAGAACTATGGCTACACCTTC
TRBV11-3	TRBJ1-4	-	-	CASSSRLEGKLFF	TGTGCCAGCAGCTCACGCTTGGAGGGAAAACTGTTTTTT
TRBV19	TRBJ2-1	-	-	CASSMMLGLALNEQFF	TGTGCCAGTAGTATGATGTTGGGGCTAGCGTTGAATGAGCAGTTCTTC
TRBV19	TRBJ1-2	-	-	CASSIGTDYGYTF	TGTGCCAGTAGTATTGGGACGGACTATGGCTACACCTTC